These 25 T cell receptor beta chains originate from one sample sequenced in a study of cytomegalovirus exposure and HLA in healthy donors. The primer mix had 60 Vbeta and 13 Jbeta primers. Measured with immunoSEQ multiplex PCR; TCRdb has only the in-frame clones, and not every one. The table lists 70,000 to 85,000 clones. Sample: PBMCs. The source is a female donor in good health and CMV-seropositive.

This rearrangement joins TRBV4-3 to TRBJ1-4; 8 nucleotides align to TRBD1. Germline V lookup: CDR1 LGHNA, CDR2 YSLEER. V lost 6 bases to trimming and J lost 7 bases; unmatched junction nucleotides: 13. This CDR3 has 16 residues. This CDR3 is CASSRTGQVIGEKLFF. CDR3 in DNA: TGCGCCAGCAGTCGAACGGGACAGGTCATAGGTGAAAAACTGTTTTTT.

The chain recombines TRBV5-1 with TRBJ2-7, with 10 bases aligning to TRBD1. The CDR3 loop spans 18 amino acids. The V segment lost 4 bases and the J segment 2 bases; nucleotides outside the gene matches: 15. The germline V gene has CDR1 SGHRS and CDR2 YFSETQ. CDR3 region: CASSRGTGVTTATYEQYF. The CDR3 DNA reads as TGCGCCAGCAGCCGCGGGACAGGGGTAACAACAGCGACCTACGAGCAGTACTTC.

The chain combines TRBV27 with TRBJ1-2; D unclear. The germline V gene encodes CDR1 MNHEY and CDR2 SMNVEV (reference sequence). CDR3 length: 13 amino acids. The germline V and J ends were trimmed by 7 bases and 1 base, with 10 bases remaining between them. CDR3 region: CASKQTNNYGYTF. The CDR3 DNA is TGTGCCAGCAAACAGACTAATAACTATGGCTACACCTTC.

The chain combines TRBV23-1 with TRBJ1-2, with D tentatively TRBD1 (6 bases). TRBV23-1 is filed as an ORF, its function uncertain. V lost 0 bases and J 2 bases, leaving 31 bases between the germline ends. The CDR3 is made up of 22 amino acids. CDR3 protein: CASSQSPLQFGAARQGNYGYTF. DNA for the CDR3: TGCGCCAGCAGTCAATCTCCCCTTCAATTCGGGGCCGCCCGCCAGGGGAACTATGGCTACACCTTC.

The CDR3 nucleotides read TGTGCCAGCAGTTTATCCCAGGGGAAGGGCTACGAGCAGTACTTC. Protein sequence: CASSLSQGKGYEQYF. The chain employs TRBV27 and TRBJ2-7; the D gene is possibly TRBD1 (6 bases). This CDR3 has 15 amino acids. Trimming stripped 0 bases from V and 3 bases from J, with 12 bases between. Germline values: CDR1 MNHEY, CDR2 SMNVEV (reference sequence).

The chain links TRBV7-3 to TRBJ2-3, with D perhaps TRBD2 (5 bases). The CDR3 loop spans 13 amino acids. The V gene lost 4 bases and the J gene lost 5 bases, with 10 bases spanning the gap. From germline, CDR1 is SGHTA and CDR2 FQGTGA. DNA of the CDR3: TGTGCCAGCAGCTACGGGGTCAGAGATACGCAGTATTTT. Its protein is CASSYGVRDTQYF.

The chain couples TRBV27 to TRBJ2-3; the D gene is possibly TRBD2 (6 bases). The V end was cut by 5 bases, the J end by 5 bases, with 11 bases between. CDR1 and CDR2 from the germline V gene are MNHEY and SMNVEV (reference sequence). The CDR3 has 13 amino acids. The CDR3 region is CASSPRLGDTQYF. CDR3 bases: TGTGCCAGCAGTCCCCGACTAGGAGATACGCAGTATTTT.

V is TRBV5-6 and J is TRBJ1-2; perhaps TRBD1 as D (6 bases). The CDR3 length is 14 residues. V was shortened by 4 bases and J by 0 bases, with 10 bases between the two germline ends. Germline V CDR1 and CDR2: SGHDT, YYEEEE. The CDR3 region has the DNA TGTGCCAGCAGCCACGACAGGACTAACTATGGCTACACCTTC. It codes for CASSHDRTNYGYTF.

The V call is TRBV5-3, the J call TRBJ2-7; D is perhaps TRBD1 (6 bases). TRBV5-3 is recorded as an ORF, its role being uncertain. V was clipped by 5 bases and J by 3 bases, with 15 bases between them. CDR3 length: 14 amino acids. The CDR3 bases are TGTGCCAGAAGGCCGACAGGTTGGAGCTACGAGCAGTACTTC. This translates into CARRPTGWSYEQYF.

V usage is TRBV6-1 and J usage is TRBJ2-2; D gene ambiguous. V shed 4 bases and J shed 5 bases, with 11 bases lying between them. This CDR3 comprises 14 residues. The germline V gene has CDR1 MNHNS and CDR2 SASEGT. CDR3 sequence reads: CASSGQTTTGELFF. The CDR3 nucleotides are TGTGCCAGCAGTGGGCAGACGACTACCGGGGAGCTGTTTTTT.

The rearrangement uses TRBV28 and TRBJ1-2, with D possibly TRBD1 on 5 matching bases. The CDR3 loop spans 13 amino acids. V lost 2 bases and J 5 bases, leaving 9 bases between the germline ends. The germline V gene encodes CDR1 MDHEN and CDR2 SYDVKM. Here the CDR3 reads CASSLPGKYGYTF. In DNA form, the CDR3 reads TGTGCCAGCAGTTTACCAGGGAAGTATGGCTACACCTTC.

In regard to this clone: Other DNA sequences from this sample encode an identical CDR3 as well. The rearrangement uses TRBV7-8 and TRBJ2-3; D perhaps matches TRBD1 (5 bases). Per germline, CDR1 SGHVS and CDR2 FQNEAQ. This CDR3 has 18 amino acids. Here the CDR3 reads CVPSFSETEPEDTDTQYF. The CDR3 nucleotides are TGTGTACCCAGCTTCAGCGAGACAGAGCCTGAGGACACAGATACGCAGTATTTT. Looking up the rest from reference TRBV7-8 and TRBJ2-3 gives the full variable domain: GAGVSQSPRYKVAKRGQDVALRCDPISGHVSLFWYQQALGQGPEFLTYFQNEAQLDKSGLPSDRFFAERPEGSVSTLKIQRTQQEDSAVYLCVPSFSETEPEDTDTQYFGPGTRLTVL.

The chain links TRBV29-1 to TRBJ2-7, with TRBD1 matching 7 bases. The CDR3 extends over 13 amino acids. Germline V gene lookup returns CDR1 SQVTM and CDR2 ANQGSEA. V gave up 5 bases and J gave up 7 bases; unmatched junction bases: 11. CDR3 sequence reads: CSVQGQTLREQYF. CDR3 in DNA: TGCAGCGTTCAGGGACAGACCCTACGAGAGCAGTACTTC.

This rearrangement joins TRBV2 to TRBJ1-1; D unclear. The V end was cut by 3 bases, the J end by 4 bases, with 9 bases between. This CDR3 is built from 13 residues. Germline V gives CDR1 SNHLY, CDR2 FYNNEI. In nucleotides, the CDR3 is TGTGCCAGCAGTGAGGAGTTGGGCACTGAAGCTTTCTTT. Its protein is CASSEELGTEAFF.

The chain uses TRBV18 and TRBJ2-5; TRBD2 matches 7 bases. The germline gives CDR1 KGHSH, CDR2 LQKENI. The CDR3 is 16 residues long. Losses at the gene ends were 3 bases for V and 2 bases for J; bases not matched to a gene: 9. DNA for the CDR3: TGTGCCAGCTCACCGACTAGCCCCTCCATTCAAGAGACCCAGTACTTC. Its protein product is CASSPTSPSIQETQYF.

The chain joins TRBV9 to TRBJ2-2; D perhaps matches TRBD1 (6 bases). V dropped 0 bases and J dropped 3 bases, with 15 bases sitting between them. The germline V gene has CDR1 SGDLS and CDR2 YYNGEE. This CDR3 region has 17 residues. CDR3 amino acids: CASSVVQGWVDTGELFF. CDR3 DNA sequence: TGTGCCAGCAGCGTAGTACAGGGATGGGTAGACACCGGGGAGCTGTTTTTT.

The CDR3 region has the DNA TGTGCCAGCAGCTTTACTAGCGGGAGGTACGAGCAGTACTTC. Protein sequence: CASSFTSGRYEQYF. The chain links TRBV5-6 to TRBJ2-7, with TRBD2 matching 12 bases. The germline gives CDR1 SGHDT, CDR2 YYEEEE. The V gene end was trimmed by 2 bases and the J gene end by 4 bases; junction bases not matched to a gene: 1. The CDR3 runs 14 residues.

This chain links TRBV5-1 with TRBJ2-1; D remains unclear. The V gene's germline CDR1 is SGHRS and CDR2 YFSETQ. V gave up 0 bases and J gave up 6 bases, with 4 bases separating them. The CDR3 contains 12 residues. CDR3 nucleotides: TGCGCCAGCAGCTTGGCCCTCAATGAGCAGTTCTTC. This gives the protein CASSLALNEQFF.

In DNA, the CDR3 is TGTGCCAGCAGCTTGGAACCGGGACAGGTTAACAATGAGCAGTTCTTC. It encodes CASSLEPGQVNNEQFF. The chain recombines TRBV5-4 with TRBJ2-1; 8 bases are a match to TRBD1. CDR1 is SGHNT, CDR2 YYREEE, per germline (reference sequence). V shed 0 bases and J 5 bases; nucleotides not matched to a gene: 7. The CDR3 has 16 residues. The whole variable domain, filled in from reference TRBV5-4 and TRBJ2-1, reads ETGVTQSPTHLIKTRGQQVTLRCSSQSGHNTVSWYQQALGQGPQFIFQYYREEENGRGNFPPRFSGLQFPNYSSELNVNALELDDSALYLCASSLEPGQVNNEQFFGPGTRLTVL.

V is TRBV19 and J is TRBJ1-1; no clear D gene. Trimming cost V 5 bases and J 1 base, with 14 bases left between them. The germline CDR1 and CDR2 sequences are LNHDA and SQIVND (reference sequence). The CDR3 totals 15 residues. For the CDR3, the DNA is TGTGCCAGTAGTCCCCCTCGTACACGGAACACTGAAGCTTTCTTT. Its translation: CASSPPRTRNTEAFF.

This chain links TRBV6-1 with TRBJ1-5; a weak D match, TRBD1 (6 bases). Trimming removed 4 bases from V and 6 bases from J, with 16 bases in between. The length of the CDR3 is 15 residues. The germline CDR1 and CDR2 sequences are MNHNS and SASEGT. CDR3 in amino acids: CASSGTGHPLQPQHF. In nucleotides, the CDR3 is TGTGCCAGCAGTGGAACGGGACACCCTCTTCAGCCCCAGCATTTT.

This chain uses TRBV29-1 with TRBJ2-7; TRBD1 is a possible D gene (5 bases). The CDR3 totals 13 residues. The V gene lost 4 bases and the J gene lost 3 bases, with 13 bases spanning the gap. Germline V gene sequence: CDR1 SQVTM, CDR2 ANQGSEA. CDR3 DNA sequence: TGCAGCGTTGCTGGGGCGAACATCTACGAGCAGTACTTC. Protein: CSVAGANIYEQYF.

The chain has TRBV5-1 and TRBJ2-2, with 9 bases that match TRBD2. The CDR3 loop spans 15 amino acids. With V trimmed by 4 bases and J by 2 bases, 3 bases remained unmatched. Germline values: CDR1 SGHRS, CDR2 YFSETQ. The CDR3 reads CASSETSGNTGELFF. CDR3 nucleotide sequence: TGCGCCAGCAGCGAGACTAGCGGCAACACCGGGGAGCTGTTTTTT.

This sequence joins TRBV6-1 and TRBJ1-5, with unresolved D. The germline V gene has CDR1 MNHNS and CDR2 SASEGT. The V and J ends lost 3 bases and 3 bases respectively, with 12 bases between them. There are 15 residues in the CDR3. The CDR3 loop reads CASSDRAGNNQPQHF. For the CDR3, the DNA is TGTGCCAGCAGTGATAGGGCGGGAAACAATCAGCCCCAGCATTTT.

The chain couples TRBV2 to TRBJ2-1, with TRBD2 matching 7 bases. The CDR3 sequence is 13 residues long. The germline V gene has CDR1 SNHLY and CDR2 FYNNEI. Germline trimming cut 6 bases from V and 4 bases from J; bases unmatched to any gene: 3. The DNA for the CDR3 is TGTGCCAGCAGCGGGGGGTCTTACAATGAGCAGTTCTTC. It specifies CASSGGSYNEQFF.